This T cell receptor beta chain was captured by sequencing in a study of T cell changes during pregnancy in multiple sclerosis. Method: immunoSEQ multiplex PCR; TCRdb's copy keeps in-frame clones and lacks some. The sample has fewer than 85,000 clones; roughly 92% are singletons. Trimming took 1 base from V and 2 from J, leaving 11 bases between them. CDR1 SGHVS and CDR2 FNYEAQ come from the germline V gene. This CDR3 contains 15 residues. The chain carries TRBV7-6 and TRBJ1-2; D is uncertain. The input for sequencing was peripheral blood, taken in the third trimester of pregnancy. This clonotype originated in a female donor in good health, enrolled as a control in a pregnancy study. The CDR3 spells CASSLVPAANYGYTF. The CDR3 DNA follows: TGTGCCAGCAGCTTAGTCCCTGCGGCAAACTATGGCTACACCTTC.